This record looks at one T cell receptor beta chain sequence and its context. Per the original methods: How many nucleated cells were present was estimated from reference gene primer amplification. The data were produced by immunoSEQ multiplex PCR, yet TCRdb's version contains in-frame clones alone and is incomplete. From that table come the V and J calls and clone size; the DNA was used to work out D and trimming. The repertoire consists of some 62,000 clones, with around 80% occurring once and the leading ten covering about 14%. The data were taken from a study of blood T cell repertoires in COVID-19. The CDR3 runs to 14 residues. The V gene's germline CDR1 is SNHLY and CDR2 FYNNEI. The V end lost 6 bases, the J end lost 5 bases, and 16 bases lay between the germline ends.

The clonotype originates from a man in his 60s with COVID-19, enrolled during active disease. Sequenced material: peripheral blood. The chain has TRBV2 and TRBJ2-5, with D possibly TRBD2 on 6 matching bases. For the CDR3, the DNA is TGTGCCAGCAGGCCCTTCCCGGGGGTTGAGACCCAGTACTTC. It yields the protein CASRPFPGVETQYF.